Sequencing of this TCR beta chain was carried out in a study of a mutant IDH1 vaccine in newly diagnosed glioma. Study context: Of the patients given treatment, approximately 60% were male and 37.5% were female, and a mean age of roughly 40 years was recorded. Earlier therapy was either radiotherapy, temozolomide, or both, and most got both.

Only in-frame clones appear in the TCRdb table, and some are missing; sequencing was by immunoSEQ multiplex PCR. The data show 50,000 to 65,000 clones, 80% to 90% seen once. This clone showed up just once. As yet, its antigen is unknown. Specified time point: baseline, week 1 (first vaccination visit). Treatment described: pre-vaccination baseline after standard-of-care therapy. New IDH1-mutant, ATRX-lost WHO grade 3 or 4 astrocytomas occurred in donors. Study results and caveats: Top peripheral T cell clonotype shifts appeared unrelated to pseudoprogression.

Sequences were derived from PBMCs, sampled from a glioma patient treated with radiotherapy, temozolomide or both. The source is a man in his late teens or twenties with glioma.

In DNA form, the CDR3 reads TGTGCCAGCAAAGGACAGGGGTCCTATGGCTACACCTTC. Amino acid sequence: CASKGQGSYGYTF. V is TRBV2 and J is TRBJ1-2; TRBD1 matches at 9 bases. V was clipped by 7 bases and J by 4 bases; unmatched bases: 4. The CDR3 runs 13 residues. Germline V gene sequence: CDR1 SNHLY, CDR2 FYNNEI.